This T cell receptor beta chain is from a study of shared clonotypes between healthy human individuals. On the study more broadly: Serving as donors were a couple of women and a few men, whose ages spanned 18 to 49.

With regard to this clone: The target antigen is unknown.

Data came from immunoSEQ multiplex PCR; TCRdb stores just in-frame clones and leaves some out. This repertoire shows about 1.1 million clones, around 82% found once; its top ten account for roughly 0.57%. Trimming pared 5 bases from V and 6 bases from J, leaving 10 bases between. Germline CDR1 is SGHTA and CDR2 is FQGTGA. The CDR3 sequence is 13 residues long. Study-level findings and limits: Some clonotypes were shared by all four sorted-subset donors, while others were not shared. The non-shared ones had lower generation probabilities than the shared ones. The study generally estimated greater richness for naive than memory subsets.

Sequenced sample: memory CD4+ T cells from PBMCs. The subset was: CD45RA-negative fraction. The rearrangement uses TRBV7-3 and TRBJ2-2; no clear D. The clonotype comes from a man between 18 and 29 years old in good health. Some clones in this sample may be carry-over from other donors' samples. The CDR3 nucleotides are TGTGCCAGCAGCCCCCGTGGGGCCGGGGAGCTGTTTTTT. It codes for CASSPRGAGELFF.